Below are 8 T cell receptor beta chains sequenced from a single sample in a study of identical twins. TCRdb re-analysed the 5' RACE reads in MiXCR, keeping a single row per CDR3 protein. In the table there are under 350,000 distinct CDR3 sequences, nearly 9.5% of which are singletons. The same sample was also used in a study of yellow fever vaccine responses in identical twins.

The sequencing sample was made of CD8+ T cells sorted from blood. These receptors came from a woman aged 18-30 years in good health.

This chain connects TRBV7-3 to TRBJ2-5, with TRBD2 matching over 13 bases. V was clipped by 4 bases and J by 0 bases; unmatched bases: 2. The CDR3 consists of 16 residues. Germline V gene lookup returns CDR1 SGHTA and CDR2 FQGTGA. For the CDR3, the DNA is TGTGCCAGCAGCTCGGGACTAGCGGGGAACCAAGAGACCCAGTACTTC. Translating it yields CASSSGLAGNQETQYF.

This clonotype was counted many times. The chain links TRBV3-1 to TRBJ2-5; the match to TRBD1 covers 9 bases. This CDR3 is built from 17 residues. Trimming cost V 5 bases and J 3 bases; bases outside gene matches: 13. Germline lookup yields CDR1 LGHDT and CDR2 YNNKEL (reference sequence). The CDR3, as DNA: TGTGCCAGCAGCGAAGGATGGGGACAGGGTATCGAAGAGACCCAGTACTTC. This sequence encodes CASSEGWGQGIEETQYF.

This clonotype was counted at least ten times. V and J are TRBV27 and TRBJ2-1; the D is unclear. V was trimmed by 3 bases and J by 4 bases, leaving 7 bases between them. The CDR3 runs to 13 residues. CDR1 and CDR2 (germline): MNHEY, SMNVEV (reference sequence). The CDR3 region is CASSLRGYNEQFF. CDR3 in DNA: TGTGCCAGCAGTTTGCGCGGATACAATGAGCAGTTCTTC.

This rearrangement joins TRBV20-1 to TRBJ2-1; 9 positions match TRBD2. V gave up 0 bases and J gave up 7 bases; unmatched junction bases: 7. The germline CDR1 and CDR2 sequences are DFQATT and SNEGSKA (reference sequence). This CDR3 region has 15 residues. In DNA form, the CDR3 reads TGCAGTGCTAGAGATACGCGGGGGGGCCAGAATGAGCAGTTCTTC. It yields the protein CSARDTRGGQNEQFF.

CDR3: CASSGRGSGNTIYF. The DNA for the CDR3 is TGTGCCAGCAGTGGCCGGGGTTCTGGAAACACCATATATTTT. J is TRBJ1-3 and V is TRBV27; D gene uncertain. V was pared by 5 bases and J by 1 base, with 9 bases between. The CDR3 extends over 14 amino acids. Per the germline V gene, CDR1 is MNHEY and CDR2 is SMNVEV (reference sequence).

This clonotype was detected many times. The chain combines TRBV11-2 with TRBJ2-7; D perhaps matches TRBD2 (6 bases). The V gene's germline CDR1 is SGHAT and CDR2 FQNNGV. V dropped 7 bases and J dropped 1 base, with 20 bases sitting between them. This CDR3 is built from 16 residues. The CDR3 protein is CASTEKSSGPSYEQYF. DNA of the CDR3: TGTGCCAGCACCGAGAAGAGCAGCGGGCCATCCTACGAGCAGTACTTC.

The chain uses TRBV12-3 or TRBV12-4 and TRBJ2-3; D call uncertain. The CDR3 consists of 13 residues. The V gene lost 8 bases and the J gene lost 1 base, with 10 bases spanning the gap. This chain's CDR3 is CASAILGTDTQYF. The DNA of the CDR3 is TGTGCCAGCGCAATTCTTGGCACAGATACGCAGTATTTT.

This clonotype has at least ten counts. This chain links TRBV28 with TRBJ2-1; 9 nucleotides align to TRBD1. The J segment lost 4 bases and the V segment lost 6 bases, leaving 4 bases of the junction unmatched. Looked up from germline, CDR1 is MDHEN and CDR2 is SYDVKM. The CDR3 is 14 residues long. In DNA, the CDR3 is TGTGCCAGCAGCCGACAGGGGGAATACAATGAGCAGTTCTTC. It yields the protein CASSRQGEYNEQFF.